The 16 T cell receptor beta chains below come from one sample, sequenced in a study of cytomegalovirus exposure and HLA in healthy donors. The protocol was immunoSEQ multiplex PCR, while the TCRdb copy is restricted to in-frame clones and leaves out a portion. The table has about 220,000 clones, around nine tenths seen once; the top ten hold approximately 1%. Source material: PBMCs. Every receptor here comes from a woman aged 18-30 years in good health and CMV-seronegative.

The V call is TRBV5-1, the J call TRBJ1-1; D perhaps matches TRBD1 (5 bases). V lost 4 bases and J lost 8, with 12 bases in between. This CDR3 spans 12 amino acids. Germline V gives CDR1 SGHRS, CDR2 YFSETQ. The CDR3 reads CASSAQGIEAFF. The CDR3 nucleotides are TGCGCCAGCAGCGCGCAGGGCATCGAAGCTTTCTTT.

This chain joins TRBV6-1 and TRBJ2-7; D ambiguous. Germline loops: CDR1 MNHNS, CDR2 SASEGT. V was shortened by 6 bases and J by 3 bases, with 18 bases between the two germline ends. The CDR3 covers 15 residues. Here the CDR3 DNA reads TGTGCCAGCAGATTGACACATCTGAGCCACTACGAGCAGTACTTC. Translation: CASRLTHLSHYEQYF.

The V call is TRBV7-9, the J call TRBJ1-2; D is possibly TRBD1 (5 bases). CDR3 length: 15 amino acids. Germline loops: CDR1 SEHNR, CDR2 FQNEAQ (reference sequence). Trimming removed 4 bases at V and 0 bases at J, with 12 bases between. The CDR3 coding sequence is TGTGCCAGCAGCTCTCCTCAGGGTCCTAACTATGGCTACACCTTC. Protein: CASSSPQGPNYGYTF.

The genes are TRBV23-1 and TRBJ1-5, with D maybe TRBD1 (5 bases). TRBV23-1 is recorded as an ORF, its role being uncertain. V was pared by 8 bases and J by 0 bases, with 14 bases between. This CDR3 is 15 amino acids long. The CDR3 sequence is CASSDCRASNQPQHF. In DNA, the CDR3 is TGCGCCAGCTCCGACTGCAGGGCTAGCAATCAGCCCCAGCATTTT.

Worth noting for this clone: This CDR3 is also generated by other DNA sequences in the sample. The V gene is TRBV5-4, the J gene TRBJ2-3, with TRBD2 matching 7 bases. The CDR3 runs to 15 residues. V lost 0 bases to trimming and J lost 1 base; unmatched junction nucleotides: 2. Germline V gene data show CDR1 as SGHNT and CDR2 as YYREEE (reference sequence). The CDR3 reads CASSLDAGGTDTQYF. CDR3 nucleotide sequence: TGTGCCAGCAGCTTGGATGCGGGAGGCACAGATACGCAGTATTTT.

The rearrangement joins TRBV5-1 to TRBJ2-3; D possibly corresponds to TRBD1 (5 bases). The CDR3 contains 14 residues. The germline CDR1 and CDR2 sequences are SGHRS and YFSETQ. V dropped 10 bases and J dropped 2 bases, with 17 bases sitting between them. CDR3 protein: CAARGTGNTDTQYF. CDR3 nucleotides: TGCGCCGCTCGCGGTACAGGAAACACAGATACGCAGTATTTT.

CDR3 coding DNA: TGTGCCACCAGCAGAGATGATTTTGGTGAGTCTTCGGCTTTCTTT. Translated: CATSRDDFGESSAFF. The chain carries TRBV15 and TRBJ1-1; D is unclear. Germline V gene sequence: CDR1 LNHNV, CDR2 YYDKDF (reference sequence). V was cut by 0 bases and J by 11 bases, with 19 bases left in between. This CDR3 has 15 residues.

CDR3 in amino acids: CASSVEISVGEQYF. The CDR3 region has the DNA TGTGCCAGCAGCGTAGAAATTAGCGTGGGCGAGCAGTACTTC. The genes are TRBV9 and TRBJ2-7; D is possibly TRBD2 (5 bases). The V gene's germline CDR1 is SGDLS and CDR2 YYNGEE. The CDR3 runs to 14 residues. V gave up 0 bases and J gave up 6 bases, with 13 bases separating them.

This chain links TRBV5-4 with TRBJ1-2, with D unresolved. The CDR3 contains 14 residues. V was clipped by 5 bases and J by 7 bases, with 18 bases between them. Germline CDR1 reads SGHNT; CDR2 reads YYREEE (reference sequence). The CDR3 nucleotides are TGTGCCAGCAGTCCCCTTGGGCAGTACTTTGGCTACACCTTC. As protein: CASSPLGQYFGYTF.

This clone occurred once. This chain links TRBV6-1 with TRBJ2-7; tentatively, D is TRBD2 (5 bases). The CDR3 spans 15 residues. Germline V CDR1 and CDR2: MNHNS, SASEGT. The V end was cut by 4 bases, the J end by 0 bases, with 13 bases between. In DNA form, the CDR3 reads TGTGCCAGCAGTGTTCGAGGCGGGTACTCCTACGAGCAGTACTTC. Encoded protein: CASSVRGGYSYEQYF.

The V call is TRBV7-9, the J call TRBJ2-5; D unresolved. V was trimmed by 5 bases and J by 3 bases, leaving 7 bases between them. The germline V gene has CDR1 SEHNR and CDR2 FQNEAQ (reference sequence). This CDR3 contains 12 residues. The CDR3 DNA sequence: TGTGCCAGCAGCCCAATAGAAGAGACCCAGTACTTC. This gives the protein CASSPIEETQYF.

The chain carries TRBV2 and TRBJ2-7; 8 bases align to TRBD1. Germline loops: CDR1 SNHLY, CDR2 FYNNEI. Trimming removed 2 bases from V and 3 bases from J; junction bases left unmatched: 6. The CDR3 runs 15 residues. For the CDR3, the DNA is TGTGCCAGCAGTGAACTAAGGACAGGGCACTACGAGCAGTACTTC. This translates into CASSELRTGHYEQYF. The full variable domain, its missing parts supplied by reference TRBV2 and TRBJ2-7, is EPEVTQTPSHQVTQMGQEVILRCVPISNHLYFYWYRQILGQKVEFLVSFYNNEISEKSEIFDDQFSVERPDGSNFTLKIRSTKLEDSAMYFCASSELRTGHYEQYFGPGTRLTVT.

V is TRBV27 and J is TRBJ2-1; 12 nucleotides agree with TRBD2. The junction had 9 bases not matched to a gene; V was cut back by 7 bases and J by 8 bases. The CDR3 spans 15 residues. Germline CDR1 reads MNHEY; CDR2 reads SMNVEV (reference sequence). CDR3 residues: CASTVTSGSSDEQFF. The CDR3 DNA sequence: TGTGCCAGCACTGTGACTAGCGGGAGTTCGGATGAGCAGTTCTTC.

The V and J genes are TRBV30 and TRBJ2-1; 14 bases line up with TRBD2. Looked up from germline, CDR1 is GTSNPN and CDR2 is SVGIG (reference sequence). This CDR3 comprises 19 residues. With 1 base clipped from V and 3 bases from J, the junction kept 11 bases outside the gene matches. The CDR3 DNA reads as TGTGCCTGGAGTGCAAACCCTGGGACTAGCGGGAGATTCTACAATGAGCAGTTCTTC. Its translation: CAWSANPGTSGRFYNEQFF.

The V and J genes are TRBV4-1 and TRBJ2-7, with 9 bases matching TRBD2. Germline loops: CDR1 MGHRA, CDR2 YSYEKL. With 3 bases clipped from V and 5 bases from J, the junction kept 8 bases outside the gene matches. The CDR3 contains 15 residues. CDR3 nucleotides: TGCGCCAGCAGCCAGGGGACTAGCTTTTCTGACGAGCAGTACTTC. As protein: CASSQGTSFSDEQYF.

V is TRBV7-9 and J is TRBJ1-2, with D uncertain. This CDR3 has 12 amino acids. V was clipped by 5 bases and J by 8 bases, with 12 bases between them. The germline V gene encodes CDR1 SEHNR and CDR2 FQNEAQ (reference sequence). The CDR3 nucleotides are TGTGCCAGCAGCCCCCGTAATTCCGGCTACACCTTC. Translated: CASSPRNSGYTF.